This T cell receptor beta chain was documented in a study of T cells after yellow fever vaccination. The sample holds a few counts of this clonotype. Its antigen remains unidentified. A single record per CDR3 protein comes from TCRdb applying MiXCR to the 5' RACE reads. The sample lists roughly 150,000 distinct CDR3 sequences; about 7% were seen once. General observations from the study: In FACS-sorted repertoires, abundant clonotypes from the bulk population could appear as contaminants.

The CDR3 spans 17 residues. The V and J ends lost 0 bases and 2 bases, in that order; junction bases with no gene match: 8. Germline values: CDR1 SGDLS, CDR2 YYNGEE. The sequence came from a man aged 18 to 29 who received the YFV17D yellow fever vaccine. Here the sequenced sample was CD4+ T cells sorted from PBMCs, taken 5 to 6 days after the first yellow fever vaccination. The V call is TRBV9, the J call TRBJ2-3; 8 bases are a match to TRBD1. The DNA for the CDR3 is TGTGCCAGCAGCGTAGCCGGGCAGGGGGCATTCACAGATACGCAGTATTTT. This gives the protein CASSVAGQGAFTDTQYF.